This T cell receptor beta chain was found in a study of monozygotic twins with inflammatory bowel disease. Study-level findings and limits: For repertoire similarity, concordant twins did not differ from discordant twins, possibly because power was limited. Compared with healthy twins, IBD patients shared fewer clonotypes with others, especially with disease activity.

Germline CDR1 SGHRS, CDR2 YFSETQ. CDR3 length: 14 residues. For this clonotype: The antigen is not known.

Blood samples of 2 to 3 ml were drawn from every donor. A 6-nucleotide sample barcode was carried by the UMIs, which template switching added. No DNA is given; TCRdb re-called the 5' RACE reads and lists each CDR3 protein once. This sample contains around 380,000 distinct CDR3 sequences. The rearrangement uses TRBV5-1 and TRBJ2-7; TCRdb gives TRBD2 as the D gene, but with no DNA this cannot be confirmed. The clonotype comes from a human donor with ulcerative colitis or Crohn's disease, or a healthy co-twin of an affected twin (not recorded which). The sequencing sample was made of blood. CDR3: CASSFGGGPLEQYF.